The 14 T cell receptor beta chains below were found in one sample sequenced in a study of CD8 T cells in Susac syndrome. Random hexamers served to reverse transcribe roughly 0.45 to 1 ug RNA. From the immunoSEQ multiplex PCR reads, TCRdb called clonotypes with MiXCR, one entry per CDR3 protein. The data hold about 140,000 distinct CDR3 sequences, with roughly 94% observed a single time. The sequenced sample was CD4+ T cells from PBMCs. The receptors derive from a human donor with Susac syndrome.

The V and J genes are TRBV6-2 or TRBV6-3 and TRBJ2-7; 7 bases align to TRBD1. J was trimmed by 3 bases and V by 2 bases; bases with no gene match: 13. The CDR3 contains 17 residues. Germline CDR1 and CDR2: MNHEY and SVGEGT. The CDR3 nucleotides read TGTGCCAGCAGTTACCCTGGACAGGTCAATAGGGTCTACGAGCAGTACTTC. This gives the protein CASSYPGQVNRVYEQYF.

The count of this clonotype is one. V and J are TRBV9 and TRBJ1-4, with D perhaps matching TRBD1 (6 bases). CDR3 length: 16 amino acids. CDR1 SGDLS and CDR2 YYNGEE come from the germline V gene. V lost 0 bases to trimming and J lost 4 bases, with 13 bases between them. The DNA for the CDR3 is TGTGCCAGCAGCGTAGGGGGGGCGGAGGGTAATGAAAAACTGTTTTTT. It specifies CASSVGGAEGNEKLFF.

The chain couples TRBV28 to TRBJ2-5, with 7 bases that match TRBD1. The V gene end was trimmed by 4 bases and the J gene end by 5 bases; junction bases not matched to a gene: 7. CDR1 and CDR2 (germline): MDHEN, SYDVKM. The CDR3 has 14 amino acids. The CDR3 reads CASSSYRGGETQYF. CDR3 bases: TGTGCCAGCAGTTCATACAGGGGTGGCGAGACCCAGTACTTC. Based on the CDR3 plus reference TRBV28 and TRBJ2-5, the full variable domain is DVKVTQSSRYLVKRTGEKVFLECVQDMDHENMFWYRQDPGLGLRLIYFSYDVKMKEKGDIPEGYSVSREKKERFSLILESASTNQTSMYLCASSSYRGGETQYFGPGTRLLVL.

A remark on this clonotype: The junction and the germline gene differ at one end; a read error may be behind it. CDR3 nucleotide sequence: TGCGCCAGCAGACAAGGCCCACGGGCCATCCAATCTGGGGCCAACGTCCTGACTTTC. This gives the protein CASRQGPRAIQSGANVLTF. The chain links TRBV4-1 to TRBJ2-6; D uncertain. CDR1 and CDR2 from the germline V gene are MGHRA and YSYEKL. CDR3 length: 19 amino acids.

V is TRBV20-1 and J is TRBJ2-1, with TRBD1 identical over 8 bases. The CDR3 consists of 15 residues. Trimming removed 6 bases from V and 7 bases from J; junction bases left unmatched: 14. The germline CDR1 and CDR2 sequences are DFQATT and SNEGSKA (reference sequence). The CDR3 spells CSANPNRGVLNEQFF. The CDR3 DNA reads TGCAGTGCCAATCCCAACAGGGGGGTGTTAAATGAGCAGTTCTTC.

The CDR3 sequence: CASSPAGLSGGEQYF. The CDR3 DNA is TGTGCCAGCAGCCCCGCGGGCCTCAGTGGGGGCGAGCAGTACTTC. The rearrangement links TRBV3-1 to TRBJ2-7, with D tentatively TRBD1 or TRBD2 (5 bases each). Germline V gene sequence: CDR1 LGHDT, CDR2 YNNKEL (reference sequence). The germline V and J ends were trimmed by 4 bases and 6 bases, with 19 bases remaining between them. The CDR3 runs 15 residues.

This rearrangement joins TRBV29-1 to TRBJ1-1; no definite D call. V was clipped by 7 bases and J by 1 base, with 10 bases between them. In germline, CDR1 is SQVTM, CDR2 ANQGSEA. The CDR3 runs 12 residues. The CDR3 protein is CSADKWNTEAFF. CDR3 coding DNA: TGCAGCGCTGACAAGTGGAACACTGAAGCTTTCTTT.

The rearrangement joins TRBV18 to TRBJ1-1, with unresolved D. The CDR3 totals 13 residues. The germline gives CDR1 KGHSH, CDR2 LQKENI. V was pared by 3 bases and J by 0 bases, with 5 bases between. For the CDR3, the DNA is TGTGCCAGCTCACCCGAGATGAACACTGAAGCTTTCTTT. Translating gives CASSPEMNTEAFF.

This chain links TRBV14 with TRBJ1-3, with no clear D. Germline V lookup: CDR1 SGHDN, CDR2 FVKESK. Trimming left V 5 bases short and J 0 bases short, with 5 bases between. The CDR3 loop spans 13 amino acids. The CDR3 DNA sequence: TGTGCCAGCAGCGATATCTCTGGAAACACCATATATTTT. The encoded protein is CASSDISGNTIYF.

The CDR3 is CASRRLAGVAKNIQYF. The CDR3 nucleotides are TGTGCCAGCAGGAGACTAGCGGGAGTAGCCAAAAACATTCAGTACTTC. The V gene is TRBV2, the J gene TRBJ2-4; 12 bases match TRBD2. The CDR3 contains 16 residues. CDR1 and CDR2 from the germline V gene are SNHLY and FYNNEI. V gave up 6 bases and J gave up 0 bases; unmatched junction bases: 3.

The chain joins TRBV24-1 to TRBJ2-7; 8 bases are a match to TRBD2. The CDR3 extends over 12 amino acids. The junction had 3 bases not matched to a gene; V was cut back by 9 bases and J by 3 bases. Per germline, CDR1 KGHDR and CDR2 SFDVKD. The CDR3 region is CATEREFYEQYF. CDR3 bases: TGTGCCACCGAGCGGGAGTTCTACGAGCAGTACTTC.

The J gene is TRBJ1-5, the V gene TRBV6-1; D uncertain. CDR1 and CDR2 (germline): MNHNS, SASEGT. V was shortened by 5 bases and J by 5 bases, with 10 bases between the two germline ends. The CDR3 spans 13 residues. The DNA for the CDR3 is TGTGCCAGCAGTACCGTATACGATCAGCCCCAGCATTTT. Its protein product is CASSTVYDQPQHF.

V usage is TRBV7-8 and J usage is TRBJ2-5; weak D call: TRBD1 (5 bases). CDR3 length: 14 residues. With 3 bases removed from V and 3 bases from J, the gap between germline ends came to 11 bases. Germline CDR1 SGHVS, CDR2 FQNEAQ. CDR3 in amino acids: CASSFSSREETQYF. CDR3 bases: TGTGCCAGCAGCTTCTCTTCCAGGGAAGAGACCCAGTACTTC.

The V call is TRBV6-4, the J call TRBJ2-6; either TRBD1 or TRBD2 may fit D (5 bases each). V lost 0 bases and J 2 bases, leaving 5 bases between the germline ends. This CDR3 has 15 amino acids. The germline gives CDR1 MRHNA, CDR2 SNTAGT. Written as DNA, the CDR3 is TGTGCCAGCAGTGACTCGGGGGCTGGGGCCAACGTCCTGACTTTC. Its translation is CASSDSGAGANVLTF.